There are a few counts of the clone carrying this TCR beta chain. The data stem from a study of blood T cell repertoires in COVID-19. Study context: Samples of COVID-19 (acute and convalescent) were obtained from the United States, Italy and Spain. The cDNA or gDNA used as material had been derived from T cells, B-cell-depleted T cells, or PBMCs.

Assay used: immunoSEQ multiplex PCR; TCRdb lists only in-frame clones, some missing. The sample includes roughly 200,000 clones, over 80% of them seen just once. Germline V CDR1 and CDR2: MRHNA, SNTAGT. The CDR3 extends over 13 amino acids. V dropped 4 bases and J dropped 1 base, with 7 bases sitting between them. Individuals aged roughly 18 to 100 years were recruited from 24 US areas. What the recovered Cohort 3 donors had was two negative PCRs, clearance, or symptom resolution. The specimen was PBMCs or T cells enriched from blood (not recorded which). This TCR came from a man aged 25 to 40 who had recovered from COVID-19. The chain joins TRBV6-4 to TRBJ1-1; maybe TRBD1 (6 bases). The chain's CDR3 is CASSVRGNTEAFF. For the CDR3, the DNA is TGTGCCAGCAGTGTCAGGGGGAACACTGAAGCTTTCTTT.